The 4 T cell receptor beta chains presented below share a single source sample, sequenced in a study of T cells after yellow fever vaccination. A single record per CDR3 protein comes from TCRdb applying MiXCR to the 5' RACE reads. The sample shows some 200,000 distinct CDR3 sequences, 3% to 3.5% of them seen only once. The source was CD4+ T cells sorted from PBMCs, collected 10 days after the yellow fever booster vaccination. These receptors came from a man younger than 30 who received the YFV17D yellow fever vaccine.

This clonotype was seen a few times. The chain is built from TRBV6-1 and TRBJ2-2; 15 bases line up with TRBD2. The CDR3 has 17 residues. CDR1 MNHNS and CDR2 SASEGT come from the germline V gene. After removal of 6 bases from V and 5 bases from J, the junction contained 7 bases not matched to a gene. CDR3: CASRGLAGGLGTGELFF. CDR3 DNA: TGTGCCAGCAGGGGACTAGCGGGGGGCCTTGGGACCGGGGAGCTGTTTTTT.

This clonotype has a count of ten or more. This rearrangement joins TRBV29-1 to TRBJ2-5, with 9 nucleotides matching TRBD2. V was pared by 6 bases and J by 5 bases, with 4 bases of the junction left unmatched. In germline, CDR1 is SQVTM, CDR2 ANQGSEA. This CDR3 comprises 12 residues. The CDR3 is CSVSAGGETQYF. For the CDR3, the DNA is TGCAGCGTCTCGGCGGGGGGGGAGACCCAGTACTTC.

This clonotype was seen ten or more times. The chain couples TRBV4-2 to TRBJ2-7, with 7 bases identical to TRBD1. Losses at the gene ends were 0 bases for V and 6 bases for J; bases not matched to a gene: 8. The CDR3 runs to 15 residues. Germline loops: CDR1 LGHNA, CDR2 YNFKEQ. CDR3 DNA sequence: TGTGCCAGCAGCCAAGACCCGGGACAGTCGGCCGAGCAGTACTTC. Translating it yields CASSQDPGQSAEQYF.

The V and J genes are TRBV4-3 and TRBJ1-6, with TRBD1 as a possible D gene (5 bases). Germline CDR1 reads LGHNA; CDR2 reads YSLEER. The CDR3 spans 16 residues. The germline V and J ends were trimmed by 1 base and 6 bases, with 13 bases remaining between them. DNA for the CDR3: TGCGCCAGCAGCCAAGTCGGGACGGGACCTAATTCACCCCTCCACTTT. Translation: CASSQVGTGPNSPLHF.